The sequence of this T cell receptor (beta chain) was determined in a study of blood T cell repertoires in COVID-19. This study enrolled people aged roughly 18 to 89 from around 26 US geographic areas. This table comes from immunoSEQ multiplex PCR, and its TCRdb copy is limited to in-frame clones, with some not included. Here the sample spans about 120,000 clones, around 83% being singletons. CDR1 is SNHLY, CDR2 FYNNEI, per germline. CDR3 length equals 15 residues. V lost 6 bases to trimming and J lost 4 bases; unmatched junction nucleotides: 7. This clone came up a few times. The source is a woman in her thirties who had recovered from COVID-19. The genes are TRBV2 and TRBJ2-3; 10 bases are shared with TRBD1. The source material was PBMCs or T cells enriched from blood (not recorded which). The CDR3 is CASRPRQGAADTQYF. CDR3 DNA: TGTGCCAGCAGGCCCCGACAGGGGGCGGCAGATACGCAGTATTTT.